These T cell receptor beta chains were read from a single sample in a study of beta chain features in type 1 diabetes. Libraries were prepared by immunoSEQ multiplex PCR; TCRdb keeps only in-frame clonotypes and omits some of them. This table holds hundreds of thousands of clones, around an eighth found once. The sequencing input was naive CD4+ T cells from blood. The receptors come from a young man with type 1 diabetes. Both conserved end residues are part of each CDR3. The order of the fields is V gene, J gene, D gene, clone size, CDR3 protein, CDR3 DNA. A D gene is named only where the DNA matches it firmly. Some rows have no size entry. The others give once, few or many, or a class for an expanded clone.

>TRBV5-1|TRBJ1-1|NA|few
CASSLSPGTNTEAFF
TGCGCCAGCAGCTTGTCCCCAGGGACGAACACTGAAGCTTTCTTT
>TRBV4-2|TRBJ2-1|NA|few
CASSHVADSSYNEQFF
TGTGCCAGCAGCCACGTAGCGGATAGCTCCTACAATGAGCAGTTCTTC
>TRBV19|TRBJ1-2|NA|NA
CASSIQPRVYGYTF
TGTGCCAGTAGTATCCAGCCTCGGGTCTATGGCTACACCTTC
>TRBV7-2|TRBJ2-7|NA|NA
CASSRTYEQYF
TGTGCCAGCAGCCGGACCTACGAGCAGTACTTC
>TRBV5-1|TRBJ2-3|NA|NA
CASSLGPERTDTQYF
TGCGCCAGCAGCTTGGGGCCGGAGAGGACAGATACGCAGTATTTT
>TRBV28|TRBJ2-1|TRBD1|few
CASTPGTGGFNEQFF
TGTGCCAGCACCCCTGGGACAGGGGGTTTCAATGAGCAGTTCTTC
>TRBV5-4|TRBJ2-7|NA|NA
CASRQPGYEQYF
TGTGCCAGCAGACAACCAGGGTACGAGCAGTACTTC
>TRBV9|TRBJ2-7|NA|few
CASSVDSPLGEQYF
TGTGCCAGCAGCGTGGACAGCCCCCTCGGCGAGCAGTACTTC
>TRBV6-5|TRBJ2-7|TRBD1|NA
CASSRTGTGAYEQYF
TGTGCCAGCAGTCGTACCGGGACAGGGGCCTACGAGCAGTACTTC
>TRBV30|TRBJ1-6|TRBD1|few
CAWSRDRESPLHF
TGTGCCTGGAGTCGGGACAGGGAGTCACCCCTCCACTTT
>TRBV5-4|TRBJ2-7|NA|NA
CASSLDLARSGEQYF
TGTGCCAGCAGCTTGGATTTAGCCAGGTCGGGCGAGCAGTACTTC
>TRBV15|TRBJ1-2|TRBD1|NA
CATSSDRAYGYTF
TGTGCCACCAGCAGCGACAGGGCCTATGGCTACACCTTC
>TRBV5-4|TRBJ2-1|NA|NA
CASSLGGYHNEQFF
TGTGCCAGCAGCTTAGGTGGCTACCACAATGAGCAGTTCTTC
>TRBV5-4|TRBJ1-1|NA|few
CASSLAGQDTEAFF
TGTGCCAGCAGCTTGGCCGGGCAGGACACTGAAGCTTTCTTT
>TRBV5-6|TRBJ1-2|NA|NA
CASSPDRSYGYTF
TGTGCCAGCAGCCCGGACAGAAGCTATGGCTACACCTTC